These 19 T cell receptor beta chains originate from one sample sequenced in a study of CD8 T cells in ankylosing spondylitis. MiXCR was run by TCRdb on the 5' RACE reads, yielding one entry per CDR3 protein. This table holds just over 350,000 distinct CDR3 sequences, approximately 20% found once. Sequenced material: blood, either unsorted or a sorted T cell fraction (not recorded which). Source of these receptors: a male donor with ankylosing spondylitis or in good health (not recorded which).

This clonotype showed up just a few times. The chain has TRBV11-2 and TRBJ2-7; 7 bases are shared with TRBD2. V lost 4 bases and J lost 3; bases outside the gene matches: 6. This CDR3 contains 14 residues. The germline gives CDR1 SGHAT, CDR2 FQNNGV. CDR3 sequence: CASSSWGGGYEQYF. CDR3 bases: TGTGCCAGCAGCTCCTGGGGGGGGGGCTACGAGCAGTACTTC.

V is TRBV28 and J is TRBJ2-4, with D possibly TRBD1 on 6 matching bases. Germline V lookup: CDR1 MDHEN, CDR2 SYDVKM. The CDR3 has 14 amino acids. Trimming stripped 5 bases from V and 1 base from J, with 9 bases between. In DNA, the CDR3 is TGTGCCAGCAGTATACAGGGCGCCAAAAACATTCAGTACTTC. Encoded protein: CASSIQGAKNIQYF.

This clonotype was observed a few times. The chain employs TRBV12-3 or TRBV12-4 and TRBJ2-5; 11 bases line up with TRBD2. Unmatched junction bases numbered 7, after V lost 3 bases and J lost 4 bases. The CDR3 runs 16 residues. CDR3 region: CASSLDGSGGVETQYF. CDR3 nucleotides: TGTGCCAGCAGTTTGGATGGTAGCGGGGGGGTAGAGACCCAGTACTTC.

This clonotype came up a few times. V gene TRBV6-5 combines with J gene TRBJ2-7; 11 bases match TRBD1. The length of the CDR3 is 17 residues. Germline lookup yields CDR1 MNHEY and CDR2 SVGAGI. Trimming took 2 bases from V and 2 from J; bases not matched to a gene: 8. As DNA, the CDR3 is TGTGCCAGCAGTTACATCCCATCGGACAGGGGGCCCTACGAGCAGTACTTC. This sequence encodes CASSYIPSDRGPYEQYF.

As to this clonotype: This likely comes from a read error, as the CDR3 has no conserved phenylalanine or tryptophan at its end. The chain has TRBV12-3 or TRBV12-4 and TRBJ1-1; no firm D call. V lost 6 bases and J 4 bases, leaving 12 bases between the germline ends. This CDR3 region has 13 residues. CDR3 sequence (DNA): TGTGCCAGCAGACCACCGGGGAGCACTGAAGCTTTCATT. Translation: CASRPPGSTEAFI.

This chain connects TRBV4-1 to TRBJ2-5, with a tentative D call TRBD2 (5 bases). The ends were cut back, 6 bases at V and 5 bases at J, with 13 bases in the middle. Germline CDR1 MGHRA, CDR2 YSYEKL. The CDR3 extends over 13 amino acids. CDR3 coding DNA: TGCGCCAGCAGGCACCCGGGCGGGGAGACCCAGTACTTC. Encoded protein: CASRHPGGETQYF.

V usage is TRBV7-3 and J usage is TRBJ2-7, with D uncertain. The CDR3 runs to 15 residues. Germline V gives CDR1 SGHTA, CDR2 FQGTGA. The V gene lost 1 base and the J gene lost 0 bases, with 10 bases spanning the gap. This CDR3 reads CASSLNLGSSYEQYF. The DNA for the CDR3 is TGTGCCAGCAGCTTAAACCTGGGTTCCTCCTACGAGCAGTACTTC.

The chain couples TRBV12-3 or TRBV12-4 to TRBJ2-1; D might be TRBD2 (7 bases). V lost 7 bases to trimming and J lost 8 bases, with 24 bases between them. This CDR3 has 16 residues. The CDR3 bases are TGTGCCAGCATCGAAGAGAGGCGGGGGCTCAGCCATGAGCAGTTCTTC. It encodes CASIEERRGLSHEQFF.

The V gene is TRBV29-1, the J gene TRBJ2-7, with D perhaps matching TRBD2 (6 bases). From germline, CDR1 is SQVTM and CDR2 ANQGSEA. CDR3 size: 17 residues. V was trimmed by 1 base and J by 5 bases, leaving 24 bases between them. The CDR3 DNA follows: TGCAGCGTTGAAGGCCGAAGGGGCCGGTGGGGGGATGACGAGCAGTACTTC. Translating it yields CSVEGRRGRWGDDEQYF.

The CDR3 protein is CASSLEQGDQETQYF. The DNA for the CDR3 is TGTGCCAGCAGCCTCGAGCAGGGGGACCAAGAGACCCAGTACTTC. The chain is built from TRBV7-9 and TRBJ2-5, with 7 bases matching TRBD1. The ends lost 5 bases at V and 0 bases at J; junction bases unmatched: 6. CDR3 length: 15 amino acids. Germline CDR1 is SEHNR and CDR2 is FQNEAQ (reference sequence).

Here the CDR3 reads CASSQGPLETQYF. As DNA, the CDR3 is TGTGCCAGCAGCCAAGGGCCCCTGGAGACCCAGTACTTC. The chain is built from TRBV14 and TRBJ2-5; D gene uncertain. CDR1 is SGHDN and CDR2 is FVKESK in the germline V gene. V lost 1 base to trimming and J lost 5 bases, with 8 bases between them. This CDR3 comprises 13 residues.

This chain links TRBV9 with TRBJ2-3, with unresolved D. Germline V lookup: CDR1 SGDLS, CDR2 YYNGEE. Trimming shortened V by 0 bases and J by 0 bases, and 8 bases separated the two germline ends. The CDR3 extends over 15 amino acids. CDR3 loop: CASSVVGGSTDTQYF. Here the CDR3 DNA reads TGTGCCAGCAGCGTAGTTGGCGGTAGCACAGATACGCAGTATTTT.

A few counts support this clonotype. This rearrangement joins TRBV29-1 to TRBJ2-1; the D gene could be TRBD1 or TRBD2 (6 bases each). This CDR3 region has 13 residues. The V and J ends lost 3 bases and 4 bases respectively, with 10 bases between them. Germline CDR1 and CDR2: SQVTM and ANQGSEA. Written as DNA, the CDR3 is TGCAGCGTTGAGCTAGGGGGGTACAATGAGCAGTTCTTC. Its protein product is CSVELGGYNEQFF.

This clonotype was detected a few times. The rearrangement links TRBV3-1 to TRBJ1-2; no clear D. The CDR3 is 15 amino acids. Germline loops: CDR1 LGHDT, CDR2 YNNKEL (reference sequence). Trimming cost V 0 bases and J 7 bases, with 15 bases left between them. Here the CDR3 DNA reads TGTGCCAGCAGCCAAGAAAGGGAGCTACCGAGTGGCTACACCTTC. Amino acids: CASSQERELPSGYTF.

This clonotype was observed a handful of times. The rearrangement joins TRBV7-6 to TRBJ2-2; the match to TRBD2 covers 8 bases. CDR3 length equals 16 residues. After removal of 1 base from V and 3 bases from J, the junction contained 4 bases not matched to a gene. Germline V gene data show CDR1 as SGHVS and CDR2 as FNYEAQ. The CDR3 region is CASSLETSGYTGELFF. The CDR3 DNA is TGTGCCAGCAGCTTAGAAACTAGCGGCTACACCGGGGAGCTGTTTTTT.

In its sample, this clonotype was seen a few times. The chain is built from TRBV28 and TRBJ1-2; TRBD1 might be the D (6 bases). Germline V gene data show CDR1 as MDHEN and CDR2 as SYDVKM. Between the trimmed V and J ends, which lost 5 bases and 4 bases, there was a span of 17 bases. CDR3 size: 15 residues. Written as DNA, the CDR3 is TGTGCCAGCAGTCCTTTACAGGGAAGGGGCTATGGCTACACCTTC. It codes for CASSPLQGRGYGYTF.

This clonotype occurred a few times. The chain is built from TRBV29-1 and TRBJ2-7; the D gene is possibly TRBD1 (6 bases). Looked up from germline, CDR1 is SQVTM and CDR2 is ANQGSEA. The length of the CDR3 is 14 residues. The ends were cut back, 7 bases at V and 2 bases at J, with 18 bases in the middle. Here the CDR3 reads CSGTTGDLTYEQYF. The CDR3 coding sequence is TGCAGCGGCACGACAGGCGACCTTACCTACGAGCAGTACTTC.

This clonotype was detected a few times. The rearrangement uses TRBV4-1 and TRBJ2-7; tentatively, D is TRBD1 (6 bases). Germline CDR1 is MGHRA and CDR2 is YSYEKL. V lost 1 base and J lost 0, with 7 bases in between. The CDR3 contains 14 residues. The CDR3 nucleotides are TGCGCCAGCAGCCAAGGGACAGTCTCCTACGAGCAGTACTTC. It encodes CASSQGTVSYEQYF.

The sample holds a few counts of this clonotype. The chain joins TRBV7-9 to TRBJ2-2; no reliable D call. Germline V gene data show CDR1 as SEHNR and CDR2 as FQNEAQ (reference sequence). The V end was cut by 0 bases, the J end by 4 bases, with 9 bases between. This CDR3 comprises 15 residues. The CDR3 DNA reads as TGTGCCAGCAGCTTAGCAGGGCGCGGCACCGGGGAGCTGTTTTTT. It is translated as CASSLAGRGTGELFF.